A selection of T cell receptor beta chains follows, all from one sample in a study of chemoradiotherapy in HPV16-positive cancers. Here immunoSEQ multiplex PCR was the method, and the copy in TCRdb shows in-frame clones only, minus some. This table has tens of thousands of clones, 84% appearing once. Sample: blood, taken from a patient who underwent chemoradiotherapy. The receptor set was obtained from a human donor with HPV-associated anogenital cancer. CDR3s include the opening cysteine and the closing phenylalanine or tryptophan. The order of the fields is J gene, V gene, D gene, CDR3 protein, CDR3 DNA. A D gene is named only where the DNA matches it firmly.

J: TRBJ1-4; V: TRBV7-9; D: NA; CDR3: CASSRPGLKNEKLFF; DNA: TGTGCCAGCAGCCGACCGGGACTCAAGAATGAAAAACTGTTTTTT
J: TRBJ2-3; V: TRBV7-3; D: TRBD1; CDR3: CASSWGQGGTDTQYF; DNA: TGTGCCAGCAGCTGGGGACAGGGGGGAACAGATACGCAGTATTTT
J: TRBJ2-1; V: TRBV2; D: TRBD2; CDR3: CASNPTSGGTVEQFF; DNA: TGTGCCAGCAACCCTACTAGCGGGGGGACCGTTGAGCAGTTCTTC
J: TRBJ1-1; V: TRBV6-6; D: TRBD1; CDR3: CASSYSGRGQTEAFF; DNA: TGTGCCAGCAGTTACTCCGGCAGGGGGCAAACTGAAGCTTTCTTT
J: TRBJ1-3; V: TRBV30; D: NA; CDR3: CAWTTDSRGNTIYF; DNA: TGTGCCTGGACCACTGATTCCCGAGGAAACACCATATATTTT
J: TRBJ2-2; V: TRBV11-2; D: NA; CDR3: CASSWDRSNTGELFF; DNA: TGTGCCAGCAGCTGGGACCGCTCGAACACCGGGGAGCTGTTTTTT
J: TRBJ1-4; V: TRBV7-8; D: NA; CDR3: CASSLLGRANEKLFF; DNA: TGTGCCAGCAGCTTACTTGGTCGAGCCAATGAAAAACTGTTTTTT
J: TRBJ2-1; V: TRBV12-5; D: TRBD2; CDR3: CASGLVPGLAGGWDEQFF; DNA: TGTGCTAGTGGTTTGGTACCGGGACTAGCGGGGGGTTGGGATGAGCAGTTCTTC
J: TRBJ2-6; V: TRBV10-3; D: TRBD2; CDR3: CAISATPGGERVWGANVLTF; DNA: TGTGCCATCAGTGCCACCCCGGGAGGGGAGAGAGTCTGGGGGGCCAACGTCCTGACTTTC
J: TRBJ2-5; V: TRBV19; D: NA; CDR3: CASSQWGGDSSAQYF; DNA: TGTGCCAGTAGTCAGTGGGGGGGCGATTCATCGGCCCAGTACTTC